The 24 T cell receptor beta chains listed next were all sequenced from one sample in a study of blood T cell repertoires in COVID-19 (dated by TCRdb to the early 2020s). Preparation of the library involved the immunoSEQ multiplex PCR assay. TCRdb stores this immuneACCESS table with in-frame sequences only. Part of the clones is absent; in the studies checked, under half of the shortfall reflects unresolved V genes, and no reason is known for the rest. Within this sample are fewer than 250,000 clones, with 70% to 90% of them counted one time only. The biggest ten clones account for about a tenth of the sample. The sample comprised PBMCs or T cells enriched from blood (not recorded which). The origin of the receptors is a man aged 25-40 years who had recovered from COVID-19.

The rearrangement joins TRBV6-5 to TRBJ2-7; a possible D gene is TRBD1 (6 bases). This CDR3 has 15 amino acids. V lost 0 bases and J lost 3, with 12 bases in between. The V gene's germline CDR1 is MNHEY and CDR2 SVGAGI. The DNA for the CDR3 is TGTGCCAGCAGTTACTCGGGACACCAAGGCTACGAGCAGTACTTC. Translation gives CASSYSGHQGYEQYF.

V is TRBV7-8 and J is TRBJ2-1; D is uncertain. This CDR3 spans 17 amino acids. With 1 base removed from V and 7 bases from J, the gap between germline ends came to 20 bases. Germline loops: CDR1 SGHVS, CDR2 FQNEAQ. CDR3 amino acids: CASSLDGATRRGNEQFF. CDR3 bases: TGTGCCAGCAGCTTAGACGGAGCGACCAGACGAGGAAATGAGCAGTTCTTC.

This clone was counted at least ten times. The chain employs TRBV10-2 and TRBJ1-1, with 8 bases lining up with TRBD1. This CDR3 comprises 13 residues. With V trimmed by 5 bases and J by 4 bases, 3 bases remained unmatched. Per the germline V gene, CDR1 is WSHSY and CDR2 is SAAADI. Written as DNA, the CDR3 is TGCGCCAGCAGTATAACAGGGGGCACTGAAGCTTTCTTT. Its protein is CASSITGGTEAFF.

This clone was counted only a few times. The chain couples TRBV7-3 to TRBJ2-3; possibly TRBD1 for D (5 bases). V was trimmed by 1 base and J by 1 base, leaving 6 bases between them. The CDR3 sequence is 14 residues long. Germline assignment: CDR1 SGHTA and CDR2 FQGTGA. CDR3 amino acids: CASSLIRGTDTQYF. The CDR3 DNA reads TGTGCCAGCAGCTTAATCAGGGGCACAGATACGCAGTATTTT. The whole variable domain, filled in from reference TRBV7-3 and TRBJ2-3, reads GAGVSQTPSNKVTEKGKYVELRCDPISGHTALYWYRQSLGQGPEFLIYFQGTGAADDSGLPNDRFFAVRPEGSVSTLKIQRTERGDSAVYLCASSLIRGTDTQYFGPGTRLTVL.

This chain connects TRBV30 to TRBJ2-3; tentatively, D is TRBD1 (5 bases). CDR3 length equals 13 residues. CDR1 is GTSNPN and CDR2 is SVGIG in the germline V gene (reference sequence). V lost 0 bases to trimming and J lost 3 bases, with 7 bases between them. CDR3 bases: TGTGCCTGGAGTGTACAGGCGACAGATACGCAGTATTTT. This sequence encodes CAWSVQATDTQYF.

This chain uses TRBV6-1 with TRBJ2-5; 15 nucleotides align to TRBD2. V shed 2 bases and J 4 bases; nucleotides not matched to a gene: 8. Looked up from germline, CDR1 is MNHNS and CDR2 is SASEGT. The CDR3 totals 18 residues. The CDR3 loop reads CASSEFPGLAGGRETQYF. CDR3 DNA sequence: TGTGCCAGCAGTGAATTTCCGGGACTAGCGGGAGGACGAGAGACCCAGTACTTC.

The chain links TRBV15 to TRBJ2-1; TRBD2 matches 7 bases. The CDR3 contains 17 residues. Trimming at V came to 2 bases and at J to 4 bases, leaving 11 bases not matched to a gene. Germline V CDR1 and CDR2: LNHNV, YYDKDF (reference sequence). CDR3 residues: CATSRTKFLREYNEQFF. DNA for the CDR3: TGTGCCACCAGCAGAACCAAATTCTTGCGGGAGTACAATGAGCAGTTCTTC.

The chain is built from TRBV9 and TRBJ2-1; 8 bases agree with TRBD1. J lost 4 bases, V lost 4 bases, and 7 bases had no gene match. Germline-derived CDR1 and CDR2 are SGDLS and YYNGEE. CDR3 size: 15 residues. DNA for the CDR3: TGTGCCAGCAGCCAGGAGGACAGGGAATACAATGAGCAGTTCTTC. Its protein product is CASSQEDREYNEQFF.

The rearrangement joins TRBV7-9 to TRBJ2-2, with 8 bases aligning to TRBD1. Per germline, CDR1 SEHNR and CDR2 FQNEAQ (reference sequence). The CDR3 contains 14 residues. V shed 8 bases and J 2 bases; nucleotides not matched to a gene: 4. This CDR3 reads CASVGTGNTGELFF. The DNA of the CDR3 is TGTGCCAGCGTCGGGACAGGCAACACCGGGGAGCTGTTTTTT.

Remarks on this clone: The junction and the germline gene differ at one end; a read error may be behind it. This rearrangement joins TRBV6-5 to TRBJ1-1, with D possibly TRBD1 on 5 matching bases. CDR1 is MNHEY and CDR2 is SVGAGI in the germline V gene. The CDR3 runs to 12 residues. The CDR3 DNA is TGTGCCAGCAGCCCAGGGCAAAGGGTTGTAGTCTTT. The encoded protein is CASSPGQRVVVF.

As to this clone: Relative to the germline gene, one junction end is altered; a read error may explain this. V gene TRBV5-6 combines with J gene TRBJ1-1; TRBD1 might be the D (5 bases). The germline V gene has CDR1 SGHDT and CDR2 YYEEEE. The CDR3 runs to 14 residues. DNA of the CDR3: TGTGCCAGCAGATTGGGAGGAGGGGACACTGAAGCTTTCTTT. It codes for CASRLGGGDTEAFF.

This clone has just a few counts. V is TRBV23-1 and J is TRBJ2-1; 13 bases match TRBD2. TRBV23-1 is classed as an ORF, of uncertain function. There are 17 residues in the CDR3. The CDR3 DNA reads TGCGCGGACAGGGGGCTCGGACTAGCGGGAGATCGGGATGAGCAGTTCTTC. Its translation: CADRGLGLAGDRDEQFF.

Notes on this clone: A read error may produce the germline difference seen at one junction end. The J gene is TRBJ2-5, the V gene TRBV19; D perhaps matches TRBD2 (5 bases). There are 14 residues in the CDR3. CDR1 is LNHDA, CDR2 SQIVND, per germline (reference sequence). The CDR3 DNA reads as TGTGCCAGTAGTTTCGGCGGGCATCAAGAGACTCAGTACTTC. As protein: CASSFGGHQETQYF.

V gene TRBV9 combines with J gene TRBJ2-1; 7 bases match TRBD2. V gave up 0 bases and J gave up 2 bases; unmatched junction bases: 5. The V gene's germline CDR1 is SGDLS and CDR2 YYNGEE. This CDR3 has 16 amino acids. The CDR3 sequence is CASSVGGRATYNEQFF. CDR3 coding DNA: TGTGCCAGCAGCGTAGGAGGGAGGGCAACCTACAATGAGCAGTTCTTC. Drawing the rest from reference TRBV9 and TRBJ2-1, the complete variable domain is DSGVTQTPKHLITATGQRVTLRCSPRSGDLSVYWYQQSLDQGLQFLIQYYNGEERAKGNILERFSAQQFPDLHSELNLSSLELGDSALYFCASSVGGRATYNEQFFGPGTRLTVL.

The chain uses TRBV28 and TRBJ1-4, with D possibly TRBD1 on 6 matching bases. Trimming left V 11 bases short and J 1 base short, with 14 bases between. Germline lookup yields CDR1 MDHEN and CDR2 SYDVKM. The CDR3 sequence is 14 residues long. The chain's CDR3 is CAVPQGGTNEKLFF. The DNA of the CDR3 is TGTGCCGTCCCACAAGGGGGAACTAATGAAAAACTGTTTTTT.

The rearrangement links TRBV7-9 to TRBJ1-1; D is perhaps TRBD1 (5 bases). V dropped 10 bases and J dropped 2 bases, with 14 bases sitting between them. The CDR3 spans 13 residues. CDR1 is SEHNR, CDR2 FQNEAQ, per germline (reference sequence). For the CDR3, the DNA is TGTGCCATACAAAATACAGGCAACACTGAAGCTTTCTTT. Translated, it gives CAIQNTGNTEAFF.

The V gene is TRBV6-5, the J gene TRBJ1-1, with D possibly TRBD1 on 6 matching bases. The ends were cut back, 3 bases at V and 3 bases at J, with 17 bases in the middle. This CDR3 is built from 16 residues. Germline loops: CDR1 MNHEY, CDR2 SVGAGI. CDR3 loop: CASSYTHRDMYTEAFF. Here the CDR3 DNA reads TGTGCCAGCAGTTATACCCACAGGGATATGTACACTGAAGCTTTCTTT.

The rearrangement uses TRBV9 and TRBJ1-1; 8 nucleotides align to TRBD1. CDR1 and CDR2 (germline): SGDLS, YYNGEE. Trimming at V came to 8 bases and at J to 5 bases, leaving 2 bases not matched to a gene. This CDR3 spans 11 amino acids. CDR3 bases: TGTGCCAGTACAGGGGGGACTGAAGCTTTCTTT. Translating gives CASTGGTEAFF.

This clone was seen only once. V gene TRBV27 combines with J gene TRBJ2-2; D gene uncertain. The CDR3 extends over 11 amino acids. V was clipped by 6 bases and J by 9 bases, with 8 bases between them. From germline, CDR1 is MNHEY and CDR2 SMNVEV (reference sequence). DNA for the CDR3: TGTGCCAGCAGAACTGGTCGGGAGCTGTTTTTT. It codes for CASRTGRELFF.

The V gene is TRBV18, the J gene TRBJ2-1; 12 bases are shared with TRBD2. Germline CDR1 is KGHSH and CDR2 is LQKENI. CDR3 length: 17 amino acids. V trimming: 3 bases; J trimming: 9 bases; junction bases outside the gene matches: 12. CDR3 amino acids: CASSPRLAGAGASEQFF. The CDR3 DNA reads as TGTGCCAGCTCACCTAGACTAGCGGGAGCGGGGGCTTCTGAGCAGTTCTTC.

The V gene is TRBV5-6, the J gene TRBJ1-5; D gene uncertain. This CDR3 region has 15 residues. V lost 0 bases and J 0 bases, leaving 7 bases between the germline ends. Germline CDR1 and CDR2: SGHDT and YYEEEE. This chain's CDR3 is CASSLGSGSNQPQHF. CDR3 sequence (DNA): TGTGCCAGCAGCTTGGGCTCCGGTAGCAATCAGCCCCAGCATTTT.

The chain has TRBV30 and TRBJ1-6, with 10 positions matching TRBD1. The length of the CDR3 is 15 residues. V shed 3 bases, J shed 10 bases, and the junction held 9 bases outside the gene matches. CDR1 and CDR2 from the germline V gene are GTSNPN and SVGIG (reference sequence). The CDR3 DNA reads TGTGCCTGGAGAAATAGGGGACAGGGGTTATCACCCCTCCACTTT. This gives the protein CAWRNRGQGLSPLHF.

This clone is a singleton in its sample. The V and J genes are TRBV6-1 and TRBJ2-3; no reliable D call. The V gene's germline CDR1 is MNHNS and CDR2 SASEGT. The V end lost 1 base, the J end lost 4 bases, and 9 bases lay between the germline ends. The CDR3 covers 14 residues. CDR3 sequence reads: CASSEVSGPDTQYF. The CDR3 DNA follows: TGTGCCAGCAGTGAAGTATCGGGTCCAGATACGCAGTATTTT.

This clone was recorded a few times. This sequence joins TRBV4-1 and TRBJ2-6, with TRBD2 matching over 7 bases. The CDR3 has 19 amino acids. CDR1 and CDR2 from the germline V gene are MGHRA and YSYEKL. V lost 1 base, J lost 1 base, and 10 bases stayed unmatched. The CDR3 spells CASSQVGLADKSGANVLTF. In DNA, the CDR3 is TGCGCCAGCAGCCAAGTCGGGCTAGCGGATAAGTCTGGGGCCAACGTCCTGACTTTC.